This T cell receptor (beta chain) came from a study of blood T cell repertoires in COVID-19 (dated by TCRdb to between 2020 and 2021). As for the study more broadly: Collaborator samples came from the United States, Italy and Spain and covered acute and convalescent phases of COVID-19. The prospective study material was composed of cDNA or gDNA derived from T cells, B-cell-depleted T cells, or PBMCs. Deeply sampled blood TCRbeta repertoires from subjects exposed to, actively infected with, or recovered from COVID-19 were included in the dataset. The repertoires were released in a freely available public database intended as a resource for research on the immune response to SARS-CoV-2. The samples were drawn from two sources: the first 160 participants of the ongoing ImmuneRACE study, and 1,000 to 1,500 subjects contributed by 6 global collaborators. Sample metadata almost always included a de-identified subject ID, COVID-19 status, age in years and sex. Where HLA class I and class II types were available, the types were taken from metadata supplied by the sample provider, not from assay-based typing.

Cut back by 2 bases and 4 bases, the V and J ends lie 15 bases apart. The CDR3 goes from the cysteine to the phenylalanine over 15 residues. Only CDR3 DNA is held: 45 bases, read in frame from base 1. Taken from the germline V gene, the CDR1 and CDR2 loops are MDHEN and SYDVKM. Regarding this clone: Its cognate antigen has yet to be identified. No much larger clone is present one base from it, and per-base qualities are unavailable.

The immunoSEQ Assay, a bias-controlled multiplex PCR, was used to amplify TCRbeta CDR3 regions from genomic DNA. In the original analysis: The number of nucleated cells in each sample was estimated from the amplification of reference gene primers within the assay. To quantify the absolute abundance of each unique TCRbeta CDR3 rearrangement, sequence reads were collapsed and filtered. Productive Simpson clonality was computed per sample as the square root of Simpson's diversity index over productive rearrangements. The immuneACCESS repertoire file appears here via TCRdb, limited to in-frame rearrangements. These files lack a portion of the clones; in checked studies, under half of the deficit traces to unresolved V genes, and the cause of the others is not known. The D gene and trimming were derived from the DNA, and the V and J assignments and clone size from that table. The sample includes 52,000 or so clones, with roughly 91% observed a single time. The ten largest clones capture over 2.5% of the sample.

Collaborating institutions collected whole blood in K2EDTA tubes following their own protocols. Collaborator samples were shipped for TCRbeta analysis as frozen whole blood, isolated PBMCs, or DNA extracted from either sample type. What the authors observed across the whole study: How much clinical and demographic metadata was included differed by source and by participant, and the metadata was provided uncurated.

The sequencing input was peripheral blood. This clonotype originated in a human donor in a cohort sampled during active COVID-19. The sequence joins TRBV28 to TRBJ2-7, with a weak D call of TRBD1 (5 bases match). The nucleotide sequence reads TGTGCCAGCAGTTTACTCCAGGGCTTTTCGTACGAGCAGTACTTC. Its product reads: CASSLLQGFSYEQYF.